Presented here are 2 T cell receptor beta chains from one specimen sequenced in a study of cytomegalovirus exposure and HLA in healthy donors. Vbeta (60) and Jbeta (13) primers were used in the PCR. The repertoire was sequenced with immunoSEQ multiplex PCR; TCRdb's copy has only in-frame clones and lacks some. Of some 90,000 clones detected, under 90% appear once; the ten largest clones hold 4.2%. Sequenced: PBMCs. The receptors here all came from a woman between 65 and 79 years old in good health and CMV-seropositive.

V usage is TRBV28 and J usage is TRBJ1-2; D ambiguous. CDR1 is MDHEN and CDR2 is SYDVKM in the germline V gene. V was shortened by 8 bases and J by 0 bases, with 10 bases between the two germline ends. CDR3 length: 13 amino acids. The CDR3 DNA reads TGTGCCAGCCAGTCTGGTTCTAACTATGGCTACACCTTC. As protein: CASQSGSNYGYTF.

This chain connects TRBV7-8 to TRBJ1-2, with 7 bases fitting TRBD1. The V gene end was trimmed by 5 bases and the J gene end by 8 bases; junction bases not matched to a gene: 14. Germline loops: CDR1 SGHVS, CDR2 FQNEAQ. The CDR3 is 15 amino acids. The CDR3 reads CASSPAGTVFSGYTF. In DNA form, the CDR3 reads TGTGCCAGCAGCCCTGCCGGGACAGTCTTTAGCGGCTACACCTTC.